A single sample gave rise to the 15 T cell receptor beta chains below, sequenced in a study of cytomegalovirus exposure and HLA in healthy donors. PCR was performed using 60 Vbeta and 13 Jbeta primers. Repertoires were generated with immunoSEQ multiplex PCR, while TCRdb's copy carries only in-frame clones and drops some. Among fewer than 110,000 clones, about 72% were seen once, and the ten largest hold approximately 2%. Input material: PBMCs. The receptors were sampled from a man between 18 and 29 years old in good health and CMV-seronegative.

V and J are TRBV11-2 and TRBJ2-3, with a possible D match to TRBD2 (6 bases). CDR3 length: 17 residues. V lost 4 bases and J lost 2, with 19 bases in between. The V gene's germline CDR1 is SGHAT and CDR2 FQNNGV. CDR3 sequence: CASSSRLDSFSTDTQYF. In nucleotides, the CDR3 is TGTGCCAGCAGCTCCAGACTAGACAGTTTCTCCACAGATACGCAGTATTTT.

CDR3 coding DNA: TGCGCCAGCAGCCAAGTCTCTTGGACAGTTTATGGCTACACCTTC. Translated: CASSQVSWTVYGYTF. The chain uses TRBV4-3 and TRBJ1-2; maybe TRBD1 (6 bases). CDR3 length: 15 residues. Germline V gene sequence: CDR1 LGHNA, CDR2 YSLEER. Trimming left V 1 base short and J 5 bases short, with 14 bases between.

CDR3 residues: CASSPGQGGRQPQHF. In nucleotides, the CDR3 is TGTGCCAGCTCACCAGGGCAGGGCGGTCGTCAGCCCCAGCATTTT. The gene calls are TRBV18 and TRBJ1-5, with TRBD1 as a possible D gene (5 bases). This CDR3 region has 15 residues. Trimming pared 2 bases from V and 6 bases from J, leaving 14 bases between. The germline V gene has CDR1 KGHSH and CDR2 LQKENI. The whole variable domain, filled in from reference TRBV18 and TRBJ1-5, reads NAGVMQNPRHLVRRRGQEARLRCSPMKGHSHVYWYRQLPEEGLKFMVYLQKENIIDESGMPKERFSAEFPKEGPSILRIQQVVRGDSAAYFCASSPGQGGRQPQHFGDGTRLSIL.

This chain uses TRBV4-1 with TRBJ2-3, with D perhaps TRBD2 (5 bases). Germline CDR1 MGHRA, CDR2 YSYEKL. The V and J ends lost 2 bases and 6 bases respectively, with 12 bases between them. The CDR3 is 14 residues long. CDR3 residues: CASSQTSPGDTQYF. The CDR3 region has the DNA TGCGCCAGCAGCCAAACCTCGCCGGGGGATACGCAGTATTTT.

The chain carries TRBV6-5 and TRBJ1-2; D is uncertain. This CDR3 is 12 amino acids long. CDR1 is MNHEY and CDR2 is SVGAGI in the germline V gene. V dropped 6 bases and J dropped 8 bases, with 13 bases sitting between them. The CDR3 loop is CASSPKRGGYTF. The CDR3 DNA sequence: TGTGCCAGCAGCCCTAAGCGGGGAGGCTACACCTTC.

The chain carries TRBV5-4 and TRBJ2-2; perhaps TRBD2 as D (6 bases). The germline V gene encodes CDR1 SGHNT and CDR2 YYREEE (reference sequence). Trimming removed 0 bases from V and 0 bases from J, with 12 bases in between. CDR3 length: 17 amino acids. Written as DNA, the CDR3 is TGTGCCAGCAGCTTGGAGAGCCAGCGGGCGAACACCGGGGAGCTGTTTTTT. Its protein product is CASSLESQRANTGELFF.

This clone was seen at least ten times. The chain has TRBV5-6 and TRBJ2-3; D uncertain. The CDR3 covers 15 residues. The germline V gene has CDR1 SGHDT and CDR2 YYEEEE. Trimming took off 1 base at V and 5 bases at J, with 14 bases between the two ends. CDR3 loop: CASSLFAGFVDTQYF. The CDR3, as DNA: TGTGCCAGCAGCTTGTTTGCAGGATTTGTAGATACGCAGTATTTT.

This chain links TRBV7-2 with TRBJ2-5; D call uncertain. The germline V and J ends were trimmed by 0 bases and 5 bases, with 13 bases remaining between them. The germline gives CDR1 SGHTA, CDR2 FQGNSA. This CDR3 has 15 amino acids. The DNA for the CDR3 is TGTGCCAGCAGCTTAGCCGCCACGGCCAGGGAGACCCAGTACTTC. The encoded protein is CASSLAATARETQYF.

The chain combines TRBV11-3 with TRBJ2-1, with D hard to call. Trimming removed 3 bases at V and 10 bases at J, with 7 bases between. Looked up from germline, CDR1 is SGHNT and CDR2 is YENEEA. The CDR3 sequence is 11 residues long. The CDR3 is CASSFGSEQFF. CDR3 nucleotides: TGTGCCAGCAGCTTTGGTAGCGAGCAGTTCTTC.

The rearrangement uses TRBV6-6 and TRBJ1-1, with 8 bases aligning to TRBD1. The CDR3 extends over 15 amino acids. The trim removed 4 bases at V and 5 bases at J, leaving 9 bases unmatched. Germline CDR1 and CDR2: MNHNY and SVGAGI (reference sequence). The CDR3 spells CASSSFRGRGTEAFF. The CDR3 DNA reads TGTGCCAGCAGTTCCTTCAGGGGGCGCGGTACTGAAGCTTTCTTT.

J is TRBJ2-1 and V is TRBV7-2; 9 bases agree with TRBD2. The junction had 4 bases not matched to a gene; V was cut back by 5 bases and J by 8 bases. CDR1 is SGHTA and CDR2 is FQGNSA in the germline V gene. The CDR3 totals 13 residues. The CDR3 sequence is CASSAGGRDEQFF. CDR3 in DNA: TGTGCCAGCAGCGCGGGGGGGCGGGATGAGCAGTTCTTC.

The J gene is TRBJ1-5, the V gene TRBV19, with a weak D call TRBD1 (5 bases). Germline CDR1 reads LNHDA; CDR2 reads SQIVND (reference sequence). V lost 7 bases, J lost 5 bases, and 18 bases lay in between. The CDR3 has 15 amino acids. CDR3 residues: CASNVDTGSYQPQHF. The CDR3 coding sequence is TGTGCCAGTAATGTCGATACAGGTTCTTATCAGCCCCAGCATTTT.

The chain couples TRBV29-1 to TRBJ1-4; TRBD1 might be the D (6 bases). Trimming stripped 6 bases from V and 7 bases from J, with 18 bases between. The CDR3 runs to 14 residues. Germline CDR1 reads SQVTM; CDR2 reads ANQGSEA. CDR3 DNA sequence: TGCAGCGTCTCCGGAAGGGGGTGGGGTGAAAAACTGTTTTTT. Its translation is CSVSGRGWGEKLFF. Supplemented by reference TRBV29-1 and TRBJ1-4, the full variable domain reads SAVISQKPSRDICQRGTSLTIQCQVDSQVTMMFWYRQQPGQSLTLIATANQGSEATYESGFVIDKFPISRPNLTFSTLTVSNMSPEDSSIYLCSVSGRGWGEKLFFGSGTQLSVL.

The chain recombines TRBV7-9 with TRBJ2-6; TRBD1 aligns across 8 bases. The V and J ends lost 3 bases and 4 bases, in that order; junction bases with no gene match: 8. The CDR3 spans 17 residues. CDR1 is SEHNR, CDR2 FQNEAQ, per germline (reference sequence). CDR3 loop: CASSFAQGDLGANVLTF. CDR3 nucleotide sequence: TGTGCCAGCAGCTTTGCACAGGGGGATTTGGGGGCCAACGTCCTGACTTTC.

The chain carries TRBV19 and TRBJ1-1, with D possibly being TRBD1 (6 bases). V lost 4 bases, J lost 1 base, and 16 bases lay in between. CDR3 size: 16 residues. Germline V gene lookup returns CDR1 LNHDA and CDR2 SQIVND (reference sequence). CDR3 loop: CASSRSIGGGNTEAFF. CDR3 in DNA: TGTGCCAGTAGTAGATCGATAGGGGGGGGGAACACTGAAGCTTTCTTT.